This T cell receptor (beta chain) emerged from a study of blood T cell repertoires in COVID-19. The repertoire was sequenced with immunoSEQ multiplex PCR; TCRdb's copy has only in-frame clones and lacks some. The table has approximately 74,000 clones, around 86% seen once. J gave up 1 base and V 7 bases, and 7 bases lay outside the gene matches. The CDR3 extends over 16 amino acids. Germline CDR1 LNHDA, CDR2 SQIVND (reference sequence). This TCR came from a woman aged 55-70 years with acute or convalescent COVID-19. The chain recombines TRBV19 with TRBJ2-2, with 9 bases aligning to TRBD2. Sequencing was carried out using peripheral blood. CDR3 nucleotide sequence: TGTGCCAGTAAGCGGGGACTAGCCTTGAACACCGGGGAGCTGTTTTTT. Translating gives CASKRGLALNTGELFF.